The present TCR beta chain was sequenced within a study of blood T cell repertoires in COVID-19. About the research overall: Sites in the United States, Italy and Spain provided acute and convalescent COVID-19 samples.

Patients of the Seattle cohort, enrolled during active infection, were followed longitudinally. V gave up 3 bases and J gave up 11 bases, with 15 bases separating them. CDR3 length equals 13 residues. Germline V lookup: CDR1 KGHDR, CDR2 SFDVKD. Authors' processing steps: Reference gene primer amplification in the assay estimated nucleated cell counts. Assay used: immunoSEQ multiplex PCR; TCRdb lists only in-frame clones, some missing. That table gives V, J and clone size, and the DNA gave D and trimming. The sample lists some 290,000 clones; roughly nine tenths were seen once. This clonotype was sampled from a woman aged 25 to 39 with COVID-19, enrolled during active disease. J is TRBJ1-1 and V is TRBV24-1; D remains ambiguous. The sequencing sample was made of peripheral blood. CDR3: CATSDPTILGAFF. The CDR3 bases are TGTGCCACCAGTGATCCCACAATACTAGGGGCTTTCTTT.